Below, 18 T cell receptor beta chains from the same sample are listed, as sequenced in a study of T cells in Graves' hyperthyroidism and ophthalmopathy. It was RNA transcripts that yielded the amplified TCR beta CDR3 regions. When the TCR CDR3 underwent first-round RT-PCR, the HTBI primer set was used. TCRdb re-derived calls from the multiplex PCR reads in MiXCR, one entry per CDR3 protein. Of about 420,000 distinct CDR3 sequences listed, roughly 14% are singletons. Specimen: blood. The receptors originated from a woman under 30 with Graves' hyperthyroidism.

This clonotype has at least ten counts. The rearrangement uses TRBV11-3 and TRBJ1-1, with a tentative D call TRBD1 (6 bases). V was shortened by 5 bases and J by 1 base, with 11 bases between the two germline ends. CDR1 and CDR2 (germline): SGHNT, YENEEA. CDR3 length: 14 residues. The CDR3, as DNA: TGTGCCAGCAGCCCCGGGGGCGGGAACACTGAAGCTTTCTTT. Encoded protein: CASSPGGGNTEAFF.

In this sample, this clonotype turned up many times. This chain joins TRBV30 and TRBJ2-3, with a tentative D call TRBD2 (7 bases). The V gene lost 0 bases and the J gene lost 3 bases, with 10 bases spanning the gap. From germline, CDR1 is GTSNPN and CDR2 SVGIG (reference sequence). This CDR3 is 14 amino acids long. The CDR3 here is CAWSVGGATDTQYF. CDR3 nucleotides: TGTGCCTGGAGTGTAGGGGGGGCGACAGATACGCAGTATTTT.

The CDR3 protein is CASVGGGETQYF. The CDR3 DNA reads TGTGCCAGCGTAGGGGGAGGGGAGACCCAGTACTTC. The chain recombines TRBV2 with TRBJ2-5; D is possibly TRBD2 (7 bases). Germline CDR1 SNHLY, CDR2 FYNNEI. This CDR3 comprises 12 residues. Trimming took 8 bases from V and 5 from J, leaving 12 bases between them.

This clonotype was detected a few times. The chain has TRBV15 and TRBJ1-6; D is unclear. In germline, CDR1 is LNHNV, CDR2 YYDKDF (reference sequence). This CDR3 comprises 17 residues. Trimming cost V 6 bases and J 0 bases, with 15 bases left between them. This chain's CDR3 is CATSHTAPSSYNSPLHF. The DNA of the CDR3 is TGTGCCACCAGTCATACAGCGCCGAGCTCCTATAATTCACCCCTCCACTTT. Based on the CDR3 plus reference TRBV15 and TRBJ1-6, the full variable domain is DAMVIQNPRYQVTQFGKPVTLSCSQTLNHNVMYWYQQKSSQAPKLLFHYYDKDFNNEADTPDNFQSRRPNTSFCFLDIRSPGLGDTAMYLCATSHTAPSSYNSPLHFGNGTRLTVT.

This clonotype was seen many times. This chain connects TRBV12-3 or TRBV12-4 to TRBJ1-2; 10 bases are a match to TRBD1. This CDR3 comprises 18 residues. The V and J ends lost 7 bases and 1 base, in that order; junction bases with no gene match: 15. The CDR3 reads CASILRQGAKDFNYGYTF. The DNA of the CDR3 is TGTGCCAGCATCTTACGACAGGGGGCGAAAGATTTTAACTATGGCTACACCTTC.

In this sample, this clonotype turned up many times. CDR3 sequence: CASSSRSGPTGSPLHF. CDR3 sequence (DNA): TGTGCCAGCAGTTCCCGGAGCGGACCGACAGGTTCACCCCTCCACTTT. V usage is TRBV6-2 or TRBV6-3 and J usage is TRBJ1-6; D perhaps matches TRBD1 (6 bases). The CDR3 spans 16 residues. V was trimmed by 4 bases and J by 9 bases, leaving 19 bases between them. CDR1 MNHEY and CDR2 SVGEGT come from the germline V gene.

This clonotype was seen many times. The chain couples TRBV20-1 to TRBJ2-5; D possibly corresponds to TRBD2 (6 bases). CDR1 and CDR2 from the germline V gene are DFQATT and SNEGSKA (reference sequence). The ends were cut back, 0 bases at V and 4 bases at J, with 21 bases in the middle. The CDR3 runs to 17 residues. The DNA for the CDR3 is TGCAGTGCTAGAGATACGACTGCGCGGGAAGGGGTAGAGACCCAGTACTTC. Residues: CSARDTTAREGVETQYF.

The chain joins TRBV6-4 to TRBJ1-1; TRBD1 matches 7 bases. Trimming took 4 bases from V and 4 from J; bases not matched to a gene: 6. The CDR3 length is 14 residues. CDR1 is MRHNA, CDR2 SNTAGT, per germline. The CDR3 coding sequence is TGTGCCAGCAGTGGCGACAGGGAAGGCACTGAAGCTTTCTTT. Translating gives CASSGDREGTEAFF.

In this sample, this clonotype turned up a few times. V gene TRBV12-5 combines with J gene TRBJ1-4; unclear D gene. The CDR3 runs 15 residues. V was clipped by 6 bases and J by 0 bases, with 11 bases between them. Per the germline V gene, CDR1 is LGHNT and CDR2 is FRNRAP. CDR3 amino acids: CASGPPGATNEKLFF. As DNA, the CDR3 is TGTGCTAGTGGCCCCCCCGGGGCAACTAATGAAAAACTGTTTTTT.

This clonotype has a handful of counts. J is TRBJ1-4 and V is TRBV4-1, with D unclear. CDR1 and CDR2 (germline): MGHRA, YSYEKL. Trimming pared 1 base from V and 7 bases from J, leaving 7 bases between. This CDR3 contains 13 residues. The chain's CDR3 is CASSQGVPEKLFF. The CDR3 DNA sequence: TGCGCCAGCAGCCAAGGGGTACCTGAAAAACTGTTTTTT.

This clonotype showed up many times. V is TRBV27 and J is TRBJ2-1, with TRBD1 matching 7 bases. V shed 3 bases and J 3 bases; nucleotides not matched to a gene: 8. The CDR3 extends over 16 amino acids. CDR1 MNHEY and CDR2 SMNVEV come from the germline V gene (reference sequence). DNA for the CDR3: TGTGCCAGCAGTTTTCTTCAAGGACAGGTCTACAATGAGCAGTTCTTC. It translates to CASSFLQGQVYNEQFF.

This clonotype was picked up many times. The gene calls are TRBV12-3 or TRBV12-4 and TRBJ2-3, with 10 bases aligning to TRBD1. V was clipped by 6 bases and J by 4 bases; unmatched bases: 7. The CDR3 runs to 15 residues. CDR3 sequence reads: CASSWDRGGPDTQYF. Here the CDR3 DNA reads TGTGCCAGCAGCTGGGACAGGGGAGGCCCAGATACGCAGTATTTT.

Notes on this clonotype: This may come from a read error, since a much larger clone is one base off. The chain has TRBV2 and TRBJ2-1, with D tentatively TRBD2 (7 bases). This CDR3 is 13 amino acids long. From germline, CDR1 is SNHLY and CDR2 FYNNEI. This chain's CDR3 is CASSAGGGDEQSF. CDR3 sequence (DNA): TGTGCCAGCAGTGCGGGGGGCGGGGATGAGCAGTCCTTC.

This clonotype appeared many times. For the CDR3, the DNA is TGCAGTGCCCCCTTACGGGACTACAGCTCCTACAATGAGCAGTTCTTC. Amino acid sequence: CSAPLRDYSSYNEQFF. V usage is TRBV20-1 and J usage is TRBJ2-1; TRBD2 aligns across 7 bases. The V segment lost 6 bases and the J segment 0 bases; nucleotides outside the gene matches: 11. Germline V lookup: CDR1 DFQATT, CDR2 SNEGSKA (reference sequence). The CDR3 runs to 16 residues.

This clonotype was detected many times. The chain combines TRBV20-1 with TRBJ2-3; 7 bases line up with TRBD1. The V and J ends lost 7 bases and 0 bases, in that order; junction bases with no gene match: 4. Germline V gene lookup returns CDR1 DFQATT and CDR2 SNEGSKA (reference sequence). The CDR3 extends over 13 amino acids. In nucleotides, the CDR3 is TGCAGTGTTTTGGGACAGAGCACAGATACGCAGTATTTT. Translating gives CSVLGQSTDTQYF.

This clonotype was recorded many times. The chain links TRBV4-1 to TRBJ1-5; D is possibly TRBD1 (5 bases). Trimming stripped 0 bases from V and 4 bases from J, with 22 bases between. The CDR3 contains 19 residues. Germline V lookup: CDR1 MGHRA, CDR2 YSYEKL. The CDR3 sequence: CASSQDHTGGVKLNQPQHF. For the CDR3, the DNA is TGCGCCAGCAGCCAAGATCATACGGGGGGGGTAAAACTTAATCAGCCCCAGCATTTT.

This clonotype was seen repeatedly, ten times or more. This chain uses TRBV12-3 or TRBV12-4 with TRBJ1-2, with D unclear. This CDR3 region has 14 residues. V lost 2 bases and J lost 2, with 9 bases in between. CDR3 sequence: CASSLRVPNYGYTF. The CDR3 bases are TGTGCCAGCAGTTTAAGGGTTCCGAACTATGGCTACACCTTC.

This clonotype was seen repeatedly, ten times or more. The rearrangement uses TRBV5-1 and TRBJ2-3, with TRBD2 as a possible D gene (5 bases). Germline-derived CDR1 and CDR2 are SGHRS and YFSETQ. Trimming removed 0 bases at V and 4 bases at J, with 12 bases between. CDR3 length: 15 amino acids. As DNA, the CDR3 is TGCGCCAGCAGCTTGGGAGGGATCTCCCCAGATACGCAGTATTTT. It codes for CASSLGGISPDTQYF.